This T cell receptor (beta chain) stems from a study of cytomegalovirus exposure and HLA in healthy donors. Study-level points and caveats: The tendency of first-cohort TCR clusters to co-occur in the approximately 110 validation repertoires was the finding of a later analysis.

The protocol was immunoSEQ multiplex PCR, while the TCRdb copy is restricted to in-frame clones and leaves out a portion. The table records tens of thousands of clones, 93% of them present only once. The germline gives CDR1 SNHLY, CDR2 FYNNEI. This CDR3 contains 16 residues. The V gene end was trimmed by 4 bases and the J gene end by 2 bases; junction bases not matched to a gene: 7. This clone appeared a single time. Its antigen remains unidentified. The donors were in the roughly 130-subject validation cohort, distinct from the roughly 600-subject first cohort. The chain links TRBV2 to TRBJ2-1; 8 nucleotides align to TRBD2. This receptor was obtained from a woman between 18 and 29 years old in good health and CMV-seronegative. The sequencing sample was made of PBMCs. The DNA of the CDR3 is TGTGCCAGCAGTGGCCGGGGACTAGGGGCCTACAATGAGCAGTTCTTC. Protein: CASSGRGLGAYNEQFF.